Listed below are T cell receptor beta chains from one sample, sequenced in a study of T cell responses to AZD1222 COVID-19 vaccine. Profiled with immunoSEQ multiplex PCR; TCRdb holds only in-frame clones, not every one. The sample contains more than 85,000 clones, less than 90% of which appear only once. The material was peripheral blood, obtained on day 0 of AZD1222 vaccination. Receptors were obtained from an adult in good health. Both conserved end residues are part of each CDR3. A D gene is named only where the DNA matches it firmly. Size values are once, few and many counts, or a class for expanded clones, and some rows have none.

TRBV18,TRBJ2-3,-,-,TGTGCCAGCTCACCACCGGGTCCAGATACGCAGTATTTT,CASSPPGPDTQYF
TRBV19,TRBJ1-6,-,TRBD1,TGTGCCAGTCGGATCCAGGGGGCGGATTCACCCCTCCACTTT,CASRIQGADSPLHF
TRBV5-4,TRBJ1-2,-,TRBD1,TGTGCCAGCAGCTCCCGGGACAGGGTTAACTATGGCTACACCTTC,CASSSRDRVNYGYTF
TRBV11-3,TRBJ2-2,-,-,TGTGCCAGCAGCCCCAGGGTAGCCGGGGAGCTGTTTTTT,CASSPRVAGELFF
TRBV15,TRBJ2-6,-,-,TGTGCCACCAGCAGAGATCTGATCTCTGGGGCCAACGTCCTGACTTTC,CATSRDLISGANVLTF
TRBV10-3,TRBJ2-1,once,-,TGTGCCATCAGTGAGTCGTGGACACCTGAGCAGTTCTTC,CAISESWTPEQFF
TRBV30,TRBJ2-1,-,-,TGTGCCTGGGGGTCCTACAATGAGCAGTTCTTC,CAWGSYNEQFF
TRBV19,TRBJ1-1,-,TRBD1,TGTGCCAGTATCCCCACACAGGGGGTTTGGAAGAACACTGAAGCTTTCTTT,CASIPTQGVWKNTEAFF
TRBV7-9,TRBJ2-1,-,TRBD1,TGTGCCAGCAGCTCACTAGGGCAGGGGGCCGCCAATGAGCAGTTCTTC,CASSSLGQGAANEQFF
TRBV5-1,TRBJ2-7,-,TRBD2,TGCGCCAGCAGCTTCGTCAGGACTAGCGGGAGGGAATACGAGCAGTACTTC,CASSFVRTSGREYEQYF
TRBV7-9,TRBJ1-4,few,-,TGTGCCAGCAGCTTAGGGAGGGGGAATGAAAAACTGTTTTTT,CASSLGRGNEKLFF
TRBV18,TRBJ1-2,-,-,TGTGCCAGCTCACCAGCGGGGGGCGAGGCGCATGGCTACACCTTC,CASSPAGGEAHGYTF
TRBV19,TRBJ2-1,-,TRBD2,TGTGCCAGTCAGACCCTAGCGGGAGGGTCCGAGCAGTTCTTC,CASQTLAGGSEQFF
TRBV27,TRBJ1-5,-,-,TGTGCCAGCAGCCCACAGGGTAATCAGCCCCAGCATTTT,CASSPQGNQPQHF
TRBV19,TRBJ1-4,-,TRBD1,TGTGCCAGTAGTGCCTCCGGGACAGCTAATGAAAAACTGTTTTTT,CASSASGTANEKLFF
TRBV6-5,TRBJ1-5,-,TRBD1,TGTGCCAGCAGTCGACAGGGAGACAATCAGCCCCAGCATTTT,CASSRQGDNQPQHF
TRBV3-1/TRBV3-2,TRBJ2-1,once,-,TGTGCCAGCAGCCAAGATCACGGGGACCTTTCCTATGAGCAGTTCTTC,CASSQDHGDLSYEQFF
TRBV5-6,TRBJ2-1,-,TRBD2,TGTGCCAGCAGCTTGGGGGCGGGAGGGCCTGGCAATGAGCAGTTCTTC,CASSLGAGGPGNEQFF
TRBV7-9,TRBJ1-1,-,-,TGTGCCAGCAGCTTAGCAGCTGAAGCTTTCTTT,CASSLAAEAFF
TRBV28,TRBJ2-7,-,-,TGTGCCAGCAGATCCAGGGGTATCGACGAGCAGTACTTC,CASRSRGIDEQYF
TRBV5-1,TRBJ1-3,-,-,TGCGCCAGCAGCTTGGGTCAACTTTCTGGAAACACCATATATTTT,CASSLGQLSGNTIYF
TRBV6-5,TRBJ1-5,once,-,TGTGCCAGCAGTTATGGTGACAGTCAGCCCCAGCATTTT,CASSYGDSQPQHF
TRBV7-2,TRBJ2-7,-,-,TGTGCCAGCAGCTTAGGCCGGCGGGGGCCTAGCTCCTACGAGCAGTACTTC,CASSLGRRGPSSYEQYF
TRBV19,TRBJ2-7,-,-,TGTGCCAGTAGTCTCCAGGTAGACTACGAGCAGTGCTTC,CASSLQVDYEQCF
TRBV5-4,TRBJ1-3,-,-,TGTGCCAGCAGCTTGTTAGGGAACTCTGGAAACACCATATATTTT,CASSLLGNSGNTIYF
TRBV11-2,TRBJ1-3,-,-,TGTGCCAGCAGCTTAGACAGGCATGGAAACACCATATATTTT,CASSLDRHGNTIYF
TRBV7-8,TRBJ1-2,-,-,TGTGCCAGCAGCCCGGGGATGTATGGCTACACCTTC,CASSPGMYGYTF
TRBV18,TRBJ1-4,-,TRBD1,TGTGCCAGCTCACCGATGGGGACAGGGGGCTTTCGGGGCCCGGGACGTCTGTTTTTT,CASSPMGTGGFRGPGRLFF
TRBV12-3/TRBV12-4,TRBJ2-2,-,-,TGTGCCAGCATTTTCTCCACCGGGGAGCTGTTTTTT,CASIFSTGELFF
TRBV5-4,TRBJ1-1,-,TRBD1,TGTGCCAGCAGCCCGTGGACAGGGGACACTGAAGCTTTCTTT,CASSPWTGDTEAFF
TRBV2,TRBJ2-1,-,-,TGTGCCAGCAGTGAGAGTGAGGGAGACTACAATGAGCAGTTCTTC,CASSESEGDYNEQFF
TRBV29-1,TRBJ1-5,once,-,TGCAGCGTTGTCCTGGGGGATCAGCCCCAGCATTTT,CSVVLGDQPQHF
TRBV28,TRBJ2-1,-,TRBD1,TGTGCCAGCAGTTCTATGCCGGGACAGGTCTACAATGAGCAGTTCTTC,CASSSMPGQVYNEQFF
TRBV25-1,TRBJ1-4,-,-,TGTGCCAGCAGCCTTCCTACAACTAATGAAAAACTGTTTTTT,CASSLPTTNEKLFF
TRBV25-1,TRBJ1-1,-,TRBD1,TGTGCCAGCAGTCCTACCTTCAGGGGGTCAGCTGAAGCTTTCTTT,CASSPTFRGSAEAFF
TRBV5-6,TRBJ1-4,-,-,TGTGCCAGCAGTTCTTACAGCATTAATAATGAAAAACTGTTTTTT,CASSSYSINNEKLFF
TRBV4-1,TRBJ2-3,-,-,TGCGCCAGCAGCCAAGCGGTCGGCGTTATATCCACAGATACGCAGTATTTT,CASSQAVGVISTDTQYF
TRBV2,TRBJ1-4,-,-,TGTGCCAGCAGGGAGGGGGTACGGAATGAAAAACTGTTTTTT,CASREGVRNEKLFF
TRBV28,TRBJ2-6,-,-,TGTGCCAGCAGAGGAACGCTCTCTGGGGCCAACGTCCTGACTTTC,CASRGTLSGANVLTF
TRBV5-1,TRBJ2-7,-,-,TGCGCCAGCCGCCCCATGGGGGGTACCCTAGAGCAGTACTTC,CASRPMGGTLEQYF
TRBV19,TRBJ1-3,few,-,TGTGCCAGTAGTATCGGAGGGGGATTCTCTGGAAACACCATATATTTT,CASSIGGGFSGNTIYF
TRBV11-3,TRBJ1-1,-,-,TGTGCCAGCAGCATACAGGTGAACACTGAAGCTTTCTTT,CASSIQVNTEAFF
TRBV11-2,TRBJ1-1,-,-,TGTGCCAGCAGCTTATGGCCAGTGGCCAAACCTGAAGCTTTCTTT,CASSLWPVAKPEAFF
TRBV11-1,TRBJ1-6,-,TRBD1,TGTGCCAGCAGCGTAACCGGGACAGGGCAGTATTCACCCCTCCACTTT,CASSVTGTGQYSPLHF
TRBV9,TRBJ2-2,-,TRBD2,TGTGCCAGCAGCGTGGCTAGCGGGGAGACCGGGGAGCTGTTTTTT,CASSVASGETGELFF
TRBV11-2,TRBJ2-5,-,-,TGTGCCAGCAGCGCGTACGGGACCTTGGGGCAAGAGACCCAGTACTTC,CASSAYGTLGQETQYF
TRBV7-2,TRBJ1-1,few,-,TGTGCCAGCAGCTCCGGATGGGTCAGCACTGAAGCTTTCTTT,CASSSGWVSTEAFF
TRBV19,TRBJ2-1,-,-,TGTGCCAGTAGTATCTCCCCATGGGGCGGGATATACAATGAGCAGTTCTTC,CASSISPWGGIYNEQFF
TRBV3-1/TRBV3-2,TRBJ2-5,-,TRBD1,TGTGCCAGCAGCCGGGGTGGGACAGGGGGCGCCGAGACCCAGTACTTC,CASSRGGTGGAETQYF
TRBV7-2,TRBJ2-1,-,TRBD1,TGTGCCAGCAGTCAACAGGGGTTCGAGAACAATGAGCAGTTCTTC,CASSQQGFENNEQFF